Sequencing of this TCR beta chain was carried out in a study of T cells expressing NK-cell markers. TCRdb re-called the 5' RACE reads and gives one entry per CDR3 protein, without DNA. Recorded for this sample: some 440,000 distinct CDR3 sequences. CDR3 length equals 15 residues. Germline CDR1 ENHRY, CDR2 SYGVKD. The TCR comes from a woman aged 45-60 years in good health. The chain recombines TRBV10-3 with TRBJ1-2; TCRdb picks TRBD1, but there is no DNA to check that call. Sequencing was carried out using blood T cells: a sorted CD56 or NKG2C T cell subset, CD4+ or CD8+ T cells, or bulk PBMC T cells (not recorded which). This CDR3 reads CAIQAPELGLYGYTF.